A selection of T cell receptor beta chains follows, all from one sample in a study of blood T cell repertoires in COVID-19. Only in-frame clones appear in the TCRdb table, and some are missing; sequencing was by immunoSEQ multiplex PCR. The sample contains over 80,000 clones, over 80% of which appear only once. The sample was peripheral blood. The receptor set was obtained from a human donor with active COVID-19. The donor label of this sample is uncertain. The CDR3 runs from the conserved cysteine through the conserved F or W. A D gene is named only where the DNA matches it firmly. Part of the rows lack a size; the others show once, few, many or a class for expanded clones.

abundance | d_gene | j_gene | v_gene | CDR3aa | CDR3nt
once | TRBD2 | TRBJ2-1 | TRBV2 | CASSPGLAGAVEQFF | TGTGCCAGCAGCCCGGGACTAGCGGGGGCGGTTGAGCAGTTCTTC
. | . | TRBJ2-2 | TRBV28 | CASKRGGTGELFF | TGTGCCAGCAAACGAGGGGGCACCGGGGAGCTGTTTTTT
once | . | TRBJ2-4 | TRBV9 | CASSVDSRPPSIQYF | TGTGCCAGCAGCGTAGACTCGAGGCCCCCGAGCATTCAGTACTTC
. | . | TRBJ2-3 | TRBV4-1 | CASSQERASAVLRGTQYF | TGCGCCAGCAGCCAAGAACGGGCTAGCGCGGTCCTCCGAGGTACGCAGTATTTT
. | TRBD1 | TRBJ2-7 | TRBV6-5 | CASSYRDRPSYEQYF | TGTGCCAGCAGTTACCGGGACAGGCCCTCCTACGAGCAGTACTTC
. | . | TRBJ2-3 | TRBV20-1 | CSASRVTGVDTQYF | TGCAGTGCTAGTAGAGTCACCGGGGTGGATACGCAGTATTTT
. | . | TRBJ2-2 | TRBV7-3 | CASSLTATTGELFF | TGTGCCAGCAGCTTGACAGCCACGACCGGGGAGCTGTTTTTT
. | TRBD1 | TRBJ1-2 | TRBV28 | CASSHRRTGDGYTF | TGTGCCAGCAGCCACAGGCGGACAGGGGACGGCTACACCTTC
. | . | TRBJ2-3 | TRBV5-6 | CASSLLPSDTQYF | TGTGCCAGCAGCTTACTACCTTCAGATACGCAGTATTTT
once | . | TRBJ2-3 | TRBV3-1/TRBV3-2 | CASSQWIGSTDTQYF | TGTGCCAGCAGCCAATGGATCGGGAGCACAGATACGCAGTATTTT
. | TRBD1 | TRBJ1-1 | TRBV7-3 | CASSLEAGGRYTEAFF | TGTGCCAGCAGCTTGGAGGCAGGGGGCAGGTACACTGAAGCTTTCTTT
. | TRBD2 | TRBJ2-1 | TRBV5-1 | CASSPPFSGEAGEQFF | TGCGCCAGCAGCCCTCCCTTTAGCGGGGAGGCGGGAGAGCAGTTCTTC
. | . | TRBJ2-7 | TRBV6-1 | CASKGAYYEQYF | TGTGCCAGCAAAGGAGCCTACTACGAGCAGTACTTC
. | TRBD1 | TRBJ1-6 | TRBV6-5 | CASWTGPYNSPLHF | TGTGCCAGCTGGACAGGCCCATATAATTCACCCCTCCACTTT
. | TRBD1 | TRBJ1-2 | TRBV7-2 | CASSLAGQGYYGYTF | TGTGCCAGCAGCTTAGCGGGACAGGGGTACTATGGCTACACCTTC
. | TRBD2 | TRBJ2-3 | TRBV7-8 | CASSSILAGGTDTQYF | TGTGCCAGCAGCTCAATCCTAGCGGGGGGTACAGATACGCAGTATTTT
once | . | TRBJ1-6 | TRBV6-6 | CATQTGVGSSPLHF | TGTGCCACTCAGACAGGAGTCGGCTCGTCACCCCTCCACTTT
. | TRBD1 | TRBJ2-1 | TRBV6-2/TRBV6-3 | CASSYRLTSGGKSYNEQFF | TGTGCCAGCAGTTACCGTTTGACGTCAGGGGGCAAGTCCTACAATGAGCAGTTCTTC
. | . | TRBJ2-7 | TRBV9 | CASSDGGEQYF | TGTGCCAGCAGCGACGGGGGCGAGCAGTACTTC
. | . | TRBJ2-2 | TRBV5-1 | CASSLDTGNTGELFF | TGCGCCAGCAGCTTGGATACGGGGAACACCGGGGAGCTGTTTTTT
. | TRBD2 | TRBJ2-2 | TRBV25-1 | CASSVTSAGELFF | TGTGCCAGCAGTGTAACTAGCGCCGGGGAGCTGTTTTTT
. | TRBD1 | TRBJ2-7 | TRBV7-8 | CASSPPTGTGAYEQYF | TGTGCCAGCAGCCCCCCCACTGGGACAGGAGCCTACGAGCAGTACTTC
. | TRBD1 | TRBJ1-4 | TRBV7-9 | CASSSRDRGLEKLFF | TGTGCCAGCAGCTCCCGGGACAGGGGGCTCGAAAAACTGTTTTTT
. | TRBD1 | TRBJ2-7 | TRBV18 | CASSPGQGLFYEQYF | TGTGCCAGCTCACCAGGACAGGGACTGTTCTACGAGCAGTACTTC
. | . | TRBJ1-1 | TRBV18 | CASSPLPPYPAEAFF | TGTGCCAGCTCACCACTGCCCCCCTATCCGGCTGAAGCTTTCTTT
. | . | TRBJ2-2 | TRBV5-1 | CATRLGADTGELFF | TGCGCCACACGCCTGGGGGCGGACACCGGGGAGCTGTTTTTT
. | TRBD1 | TRBJ1-2 | TRBV28 | CASSFAAGVGATGVVYYGYTF | TGTGCCAGCAGTTTTGCCGCCGGGGTGGGGGCCACAGGGGTGGTGTACTATGGCTACACCTTC
. | . | TRBJ1-1 | TRBV18 | CASSLQGDEAFF | TGTGCCAGCTCACTCCAGGGCGACGAAGCTTTCTTT
. | . | TRBJ2-5 | TRBV7-3 | CASSRGQGRKETQYF | TGTGCCAGCAGCCGAGGTCAGGGCAGGAAAGAGACCCAGTACTTC
. | TRBD2 | TRBJ2-1 | TRBV6-5 | CATPRGLAHDNEQFF | TGTGCCACCCCCCGCGGACTAGCGCATGACAATGAGCAGTTCTTC